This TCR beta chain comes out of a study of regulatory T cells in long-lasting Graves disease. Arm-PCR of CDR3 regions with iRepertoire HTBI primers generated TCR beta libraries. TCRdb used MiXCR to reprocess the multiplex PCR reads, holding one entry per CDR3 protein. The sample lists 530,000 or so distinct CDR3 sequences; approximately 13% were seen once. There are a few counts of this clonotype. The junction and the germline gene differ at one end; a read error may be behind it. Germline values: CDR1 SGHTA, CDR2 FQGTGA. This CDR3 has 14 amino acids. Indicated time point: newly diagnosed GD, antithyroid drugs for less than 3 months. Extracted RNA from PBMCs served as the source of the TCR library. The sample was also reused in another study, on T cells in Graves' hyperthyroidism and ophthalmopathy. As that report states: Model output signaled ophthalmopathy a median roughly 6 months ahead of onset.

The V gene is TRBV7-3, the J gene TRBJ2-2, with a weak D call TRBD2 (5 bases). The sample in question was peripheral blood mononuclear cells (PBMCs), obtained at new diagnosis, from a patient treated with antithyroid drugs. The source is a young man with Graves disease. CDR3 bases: TGTGCCGGCAGCCCTACTAGTGGCACCGGGGAGCTGTTTTTT. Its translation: CAGSPTSGTGELFF.